Listed below are T cell receptor beta chains from one sample, sequenced in a study of T cells in localized non-small cell lung cancer. Some clones are missing from TCRdb's copy, which holds only in-frame ones; the method was immunoSEQ multiplex PCR. The repertoire has about 41,000 clones, roughly 90% of them found once; the top ten carry roughly 2.7%. The specimen was peripheral blood, collected before any cancer treatment. The receptors stem from a female donor at least 60 years old with stage I squamous cell lung carcinoma. The CDR3 runs from the conserved cysteine through the conserved F or W. Fields, in order: V gene, CDR3 protein.

TRBV6-6,CASSYSVGRINQPQHF
TRBV30,CACAGTPNQPQHF
TRBV6-6,CATRDRAEKLFF
TRBV21-1,CASSKAMDRGRAGTQYF
TRBV27,CARRRQLLRETQYF
TRBV4-3,CASSQIGQYGYTF
TRBV4-1,CASSQGWGQETQYF
TRBV9,CASSPSGRRSYEQYF
TRBV7-2,CASSLATGVGYNEQFF
TRBV7-6,CASSSAGLAALSSDEQFF
TRBV28,CASSLYSGTGKDGYTF
TRBV7-2,CASSLGYSGSYEQYF
TRBV19,CASKSGDTQYF
TRBV18,CASSPREDRGLRAFF
TRBV4-2,CASSPRTLQETQYF
TRBV6-1,CASSELKGQRAYEQYF
TRBV7-2,CASSAPLAGFDTGELFF
TRBV7-9,CASSSTASTGHALTGELFF
TRBV7-3,CASSLAGGGRAKDTQYF
TRBV2,CASRDRLLAGTSTDTQYF
TRBV29-1,CSGLTDLNTGELFF
TRBV11-3,CASSLVSSGSSHTQYF
TRBV30,CAYRGHGSYNEQFF
TRBV21-1,CASSKVGENSNYEQYF
TRBV6-5,CASNPSGRGNTQYF
TRBV5-6,CASSLSVLGGSTF
TRBV5-4,CASSPQEYNEQFF
TRBV6-1,CASSDAGGPREQYF
TRBV6-5,CASSYSRPVGELFF
TRBV18,CASSPWSGGSGANVLTF
TRBV6-1,CASTVAGTGNYEQYF
TRBV14,CASSILAGGPGGNTGELFF
TRBV12-5,CASGLVAEGVRGYTF
TRBV30,CAWSPKLQGGDEQFF
TRBV6-6,CASRKGGTNYGYTF
TRBV11-2,CASSRKSQVTKGDTEAFF
TRBV30,CAWSVRANTEAFF
TRBV20-1,CSARSTDTQYF
TRBV7-9,CASSSDRATDTQYF
TRBV7-2,CASSLAREQNTQYF
TRBV30,CAWSATGKGYTF
TRBV5-1,CASSSVLGDRGIKVF
TRBV7-8,CASSLARQGQPQHF
TRBV6-6,CASWGDYEQYF
TRBV5-4,CASSGTGRSYEQYF
TRBV4-3,CASSQDWDSHFANEKLFF
TRBV7-8,CASSSLRVSIRNEQFF
TRBV29-1,CSVENTDTQYF
TRBV29-1,CSVDGQFADTQYF